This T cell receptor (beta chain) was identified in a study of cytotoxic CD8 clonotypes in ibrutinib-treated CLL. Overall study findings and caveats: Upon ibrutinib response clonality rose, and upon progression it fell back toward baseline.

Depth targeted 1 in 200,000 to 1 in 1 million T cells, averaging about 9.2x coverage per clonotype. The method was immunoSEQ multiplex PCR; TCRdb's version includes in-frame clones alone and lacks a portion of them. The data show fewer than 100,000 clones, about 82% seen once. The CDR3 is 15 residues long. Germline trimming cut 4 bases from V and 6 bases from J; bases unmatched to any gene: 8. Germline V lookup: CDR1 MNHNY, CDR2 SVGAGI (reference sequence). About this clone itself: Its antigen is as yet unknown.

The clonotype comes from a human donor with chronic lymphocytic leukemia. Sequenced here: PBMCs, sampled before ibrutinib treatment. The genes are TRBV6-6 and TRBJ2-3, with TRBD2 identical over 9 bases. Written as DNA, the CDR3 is TGTGCCAGCAGTTTGCCGGCGGGAGGGCCGGATACGCAGTATTTT. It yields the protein CASSLPAGGPDTQYF.